The 32 T cell receptor beta chains reported below all come from one sample, sequenced in a study of CD8 T cells in ankylosing spondylitis. Study conclusions and caveats: Characteristic, it appeared, of ankylosing spondylitis blood was a TCR beta motif of roughly eight highly homologous variants.

TCRdb redid the calling of the 5' RACE reads with MiXCR, one entry per CDR3 protein. The profile shows just under 550,000 distinct CDR3 sequences, more than 9.5% of them singletons. These receptors have no known antigen. Specimen: blood, either unsorted or a sorted T cell fraction (not recorded which). These receptors originate from a male donor with ankylosing spondylitis.

This clonotype was detected many times. This chain uses TRBV10-3 with TRBJ2-3, with D perhaps matching TRBD1 or TRBD2 (5 bases each). Germline lookup yields CDR1 ENHRY and CDR2 SYGVKD. The length of the CDR3 is 15 residues. V was trimmed by 3 bases and J by 0 bases, leaving 10 bases between them. This CDR3 reads CAISDGGLSTDTQYF. The CDR3, as DNA: TGTGCCATCAGTGATGGGGGTCTCAGCACAGATACGCAGTATTTT.

V is TRBV12-3 or TRBV12-4 and J is TRBJ2-7, with D possibly called TRBD1 or TRBD2 (5 bases each). The V end was cut by 4 bases, the J end by 2 bases, with 9 bases between. The CDR3 sequence is 13 residues long. CDR3 sequence reads: CASSWDGPYEQYV. CDR3 nucleotides: TGTGCCAGCAGTTGGGACGGTCCCTACGAGCAGTACGTC.

The genes are TRBV15 and TRBJ1-2; no clear D. CDR1 is LNHNV, CDR2 YYDKDF, per germline (reference sequence). V was trimmed by 1 base and J by 0 bases, leaving 3 bases between them. This CDR3 contains 13 residues. The DNA for the CDR3 is TGTGCCACCAGCAGAGTGGCTAACTATGGCTACACCTTC. Its translation is CATSRVANYGYTF.

In its sample, this clonotype was seen many times. The rearrangement joins TRBV12-3 or TRBV12-4 to TRBJ1-4; a possible D gene is TRBD1 (5 bases). The CDR3 has 15 residues. V gave up 3 bases and J gave up 5 bases, with 13 bases separating them. This CDR3 is CASSFRVGGNEKLFF. The CDR3 DNA reads as TGTGCCAGCAGTTTCAGGGTTGGGGGGAATGAAAAACTGTTTTTT.

This chain connects TRBV11-1 to TRBJ1-4; D is uncertain. This CDR3 region has 20 residues. Germline lookup yields CDR1 SGHAT and CDR2 FQDESV (reference sequence). V was cut by 3 bases and J by 0 bases, with 23 bases left in between. CDR3 nucleotide sequence: TGTGCCAGCAGCTTGATAAACAGAGGCCAATTAGGAGCAACTAATGAAAAACTGTTTTTT. Its protein is CASSLINRGQLGATNEKLFF.

The CDR3 nucleotides are TGCAGCGTTGCCCAAGCGGGAGCGGGAACAGATACGCAGTATTTT. Protein: CSVAQAGAGTDTQYF. The V call is TRBV29-1, the J call TRBJ2-3; 8 bases agree with TRBD2. The junction had 9 bases not matched to a gene; V was cut back by 4 bases and J by 3 bases. CDR3 length: 15 residues. Germline V gene data show CDR1 as SQVTM and CDR2 as ANQGSEA.

This clonotype turned up a few times. V gene TRBV3-1 combines with J gene TRBJ2-7; no clear D gene. In germline, CDR1 is LGHDT, CDR2 YNNKEL (reference sequence). The V end was cut by 2 bases, the J end by 7 bases, with 12 bases between. The CDR3 spans 13 residues. The CDR3 is CASSQPRTGEQYF. In DNA form, the CDR3 reads TGTGCCAGCAGCCAACCCCGGACGGGTGAGCAGTACTTC.

This clonotype has more than one count but fewer than ten. V usage is TRBV27 and J usage is TRBJ1-4; tentatively, D is TRBD1 (5 bases). This CDR3 spans 14 amino acids. The germline V and J ends were trimmed by 3 bases and 7 bases, with 12 bases remaining between them. The V gene's germline CDR1 is MNHEY and CDR2 SMNVEV (reference sequence). The CDR3 reads CASSFSQGGEKLFF. CDR3 DNA sequence: TGTGCCAGCAGTTTCAGCCAGGGAGGTGAAAAACTGTTTTTT.

For the CDR3, the DNA is TGTGCCAGCAGTTTAGGTGGTGGGCGCCACTATGGCTACACCTTC. Its translation is CASSLGGGRHYGYTF. The chain is built from TRBV28 and TRBJ1-2; D gene uncertain. Trimming stripped 2 bases from V and 3 bases from J, with 13 bases between. The CDR3 loop spans 15 amino acids. CDR1 and CDR2 from the germline V gene are MDHEN and SYDVKM.

This chain connects TRBV29-1 to TRBJ1-5, with D possibly TRBD1 on 5 matching bases. Trimming shortened V by 5 bases and J by 3 bases, and 8 bases separated the two germline ends. Germline CDR1 SQVTM, CDR2 ANQGSEA. The CDR3 runs to 12 residues. The CDR3 DNA sequence: TGCAGCGTTTGGGACGACAATCAGCCCCAGCATTTT. Translated, it gives CSVWDDNQPQHF.

This clonotype has at least ten counts. The rearrangement uses TRBV10-1 and TRBJ2-5; D is perhaps TRBD2 (6 bases). CDR3 length: 14 residues. V lost 5 bases and J lost 2, with 12 bases in between. CDR1 WNHNN and CDR2 SYGVQD come from the germline V gene (reference sequence). Here the CDR3 reads CASSPGGRQETQYF. The DNA for the CDR3 is TGCGCCAGCAGTCCTGGAGGGAGGCAAGAGACCCAGTACTTC.

In its sample, this clonotype was seen a few times. V gene TRBV6-2 or TRBV6-3 combines with J gene TRBJ2-7, with 10 bases aligning to TRBD2. The CDR3 consists of 13 residues. V was clipped by 6 bases and J by 5 bases; unmatched bases: 4. Per germline, CDR1 MNHEY and CDR2 SVGEGT. CDR3 sequence (DNA): TGTGCCAGCAGATCTAGCGGGAGCCACGAGCAGTACGTC. It yields the protein CASRSSGSHEQYV.

The sample holds many counts of this clonotype. The chain has TRBV10-3 and TRBJ1-1, with D uncertain. The CDR3 runs 15 residues. V gave up 1 base and J gave up 3 bases, with 12 bases separating them. Germline assignment: CDR1 ENHRY and CDR2 SYGVKD. The CDR3 here is CAISEWPGLDTEAFF. The CDR3 region has the DNA TGTGCCATCAGTGAGTGGCCCGGGTTGGACACTGAAGCTTTCTTT.

The table lists this clonotype with a few counts. The V gene is TRBV12-3 or TRBV12-4, the J gene TRBJ2-2, with 12 nucleotides matching TRBD2. V trimming: 4 bases; J trimming: 8 bases; junction bases outside the gene matches: 5. The CDR3 contains 15 residues. The CDR3 DNA reads as TGTGCCAGCAGTTCGTACGGACTAGCGGGAGGGGAGCTGTTTTTT. Translating it yields CASSSYGLAGGELFF.

The chain joins TRBV29-1 to TRBJ1-2; 10 bases agree with TRBD1. Trimming cost V 5 bases and J 5 bases; bases outside gene matches: 8. Germline values: CDR1 SQVTM, CDR2 ANQGSEA. The CDR3 totals 14 residues. The CDR3 sequence is CSVSLTGGAYGYTF. The CDR3 DNA sequence: TGCAGCGTTTCCTTGACAGGGGGCGCGTATGGCTACACCTTC.

In its sample, this clonotype was seen a few times. This chain uses TRBV11-2 with TRBJ2-1; TRBD2 matches 13 bases. V dropped 10 bases and J dropped 7; count of bases not matched to a gene: 13. Germline V gives CDR1 SGHAT, CDR2 FQNNGV. The CDR3 has 16 amino acids. The CDR3 loop is CATGMTSGRLGNEQFF. The CDR3 DNA follows: TGTGCCACCGGGATGACTAGCGGGAGGTTGGGGAATGAGCAGTTCTTC.

Ten or more counts support this clonotype. Here the CDR3 reads CSAQLLTSGRASYNEQFF. The CDR3 region has the DNA TGCAGTGCCCAACTGCTCACTAGCGGGAGGGCATCCTACAATGAGCAGTTCTTC. The chain is built from TRBV20-1 and TRBJ2-1; TRBD2 agrees at 13 bases. Germline V lookup: CDR1 DFQATT, CDR2 SNEGSKA (reference sequence). Trimming removed 6 bases from V and 1 base from J; junction bases left unmatched: 12. The CDR3 has 18 residues.

This sequence joins TRBV20-1 and TRBJ2-3; the match to TRBD1 covers 8 bases. CDR1 and CDR2 from the germline V gene are DFQATT and SNEGSKA (reference sequence). This CDR3 contains 16 residues. The junction had 6 bases not matched to a gene; V was cut back by 1 base and J by 0 bases. As DNA, the CDR3 is TGCAGTGCTAGAGCCTGGGACAGGAGTAGCACAGATACGCAGTATTTT. As protein: CSARAWDRSSTDTQYF.

V usage is TRBV18 and J usage is TRBJ2-1; 7 bases match TRBD1. The germline V gene encodes CDR1 KGHSH and CDR2 LQKENI. The CDR3 loop spans 15 amino acids. After removal of 1 base from V and 5 bases from J, the junction contained 5 bases not matched to a gene. CDR3 coding DNA: TGTGCCAGCTCACCACTGACAGGGTTCGACAATGAGCAGTTCTTC. Translating gives CASSPLTGFDNEQFF.

This clonotype was recorded a few times. In DNA form, the CDR3 reads TGTGCCAGCAGTCCGCAGGACTACGAGCAGTACTTC. It codes for CASSPQDYEQYF. The chain is built from TRBV12-3 or TRBV12-4 and TRBJ2-7; the D is unclear. Trimming took 5 bases from V and 3 from J, leaving 8 bases between them. CDR3 size: 12 residues.

This clonotype was seen many times. J is TRBJ2-2 and V is TRBV9, with 7 bases matching TRBD2. V trimming: 3 bases; J trimming: 0 bases; junction bases outside the gene matches: 2. The CDR3 consists of 15 residues. Germline CDR1 SGDLS, CDR2 YYNGEE. CDR3 nucleotide sequence: TGTGCCAGCAGCGGCAGCGGGGCGAACACCGGGGAGCTGTTTTTT. Protein product: CASSGSGANTGELFF. Full variable domain (outside the CDR3, taken from reference TRBV9 and TRBJ2-2): DSGVTQTPKHLITATGQRVTLRCSPRSGDLSVYWYQQSLDQGLQFLIQYYNGEERAKGNILERFSAQQFPDLHSELNLSSLELGDSALYFCASSGSGANTGELFFGEGSRLTVL.

The chain combines TRBV20-1 with TRBJ1-5; 8 positions agree with TRBD1. With V trimmed by 1 base and J by 0 bases, 2 bases remained unmatched. The germline V gene encodes CDR1 DFQATT and CDR2 SNEGSKA (reference sequence). CDR3 length: 15 amino acids. CDR3 region: CSARGTGNSNQPQHF. CDR3 sequence (DNA): TGCAGTGCTAGAGGGACAGGGAATAGCAATCAGCCCCAGCATTTT.

This rearrangement joins TRBV10-1 to TRBJ2-7; D may match TRBD1 or TRBD2 (5 bases each). Trimming cost V 0 bases and J 3 bases, with 12 bases left between them. Germline CDR1 is WNHNN and CDR2 is SYGVQD (reference sequence). The CDR3 has 15 residues. The CDR3, as DNA: TGCGCCAGCAGTGAGTCGGAGGACATCCTCTACGAGCAGTACTTC. The encoded protein is CASSESEDILYEQYF.

The rearrangement joins TRBV5-1 to TRBJ2-5; 9 bases map to TRBD1. Germline V gene lookup returns CDR1 SGHRS and CDR2 YFSETQ. This CDR3 comprises 15 residues. The V segment lost 4 bases and the J segment 5 bases; nucleotides outside the gene matches: 9. CDR3 amino acids: CASSIGTGHRETQYF. Here the CDR3 DNA reads TGCGCCAGCAGCATCGGGACAGGGCACAGGGAGACCCAGTACTTC.

V gene TRBV12-3 or TRBV12-4 combines with J gene TRBJ1-1; D remains unclear. Between the trimmed V and J ends, which lost 5 bases and 5 bases, there was a span of 9 bases. The CDR3 length is 12 residues. The CDR3 loop is CASSMGMTEAFF. The CDR3 nucleotides read TGTGCCAGCAGTATGGGGATGACTGAAGCTTTCTTT.

This clonotype was counted many times. The gene calls are TRBV11-1 and TRBJ1-5; TRBD1 is a possible D gene (6 bases). V lost 5 bases and J lost 10, with 27 bases in between. Germline-derived CDR1 and CDR2 are SGHAT and FQDESV (reference sequence). This CDR3 comprises 17 residues. DNA for the CDR3: TGTGCCAGCAGCAGGGGGGGGACTAGTATGCAATCAGCCCCCCAGCATTTT. Translated: CASSRGGTSMQSAPQHF. Full variable domain (missing parts from reference TRBV11-1 and TRBJ1-5): EAEVAQSPRYKITEKSQAVAFWCDPISGHATLYWYRQILGQGPELLVQFQDESVVDDSQLPKDRFSAERLKGVDSTLKIQPAELGDSAMYLCASSRGGTSMQSAPQHFGDGTRLSIL.

In this sample, this clonotype turned up a few times. The chain combines TRBV14 with TRBJ1-2; D is uncertain. Trimming stripped 4 bases from V and 4 bases from J, with 10 bases between. This CDR3 has 13 residues. Germline CDR1 SGHDN, CDR2 FVKESK. In nucleotides, the CDR3 is TGTGCCAGCAGCCCCCGACCTCTCTATGGCTACACCTTC. It translates to CASSPRPLYGYTF.

The sample holds one count of this clonotype. A much larger clone differs by one base, so this may be a read error. The genes are TRBV11-2 and TRBJ1-1; D is unresolved. There are 12 residues in the CDR3. Per the germline V gene, CDR1 is SGHAT and CDR2 is FQNNGV. V was shortened by 2 bases and J by 4 bases, with 5 bases between the two germline ends. The CDR3 is CASSLKGTEAFF. The CDR3, as DNA: TGTGCCAGCAGCTTAAAGGGCACTGAAGCTTTCTTT.

This chain joins TRBV29-1 and TRBJ2-1; D might be TRBD2 (5 bases). Trimming removed 7 bases at V and 6 bases at J, with 16 bases between. Germline CDR1 is SQVTM and CDR2 is ANQGSEA. The CDR3 has 13 residues. In nucleotides, the CDR3 is TGCAGCGCAAAGCCGGCAGGAGGCAATGAGCAGTTCTTC. Protein product: CSAKPAGGNEQFF.

Many counts were recorded for this clonotype. The rearrangement uses TRBV7-2 and TRBJ2-1; D unresolved. CDR3 length equals 13 residues. CDR1 and CDR2 from the germline V gene are SGHTA and FQGNSA. The V end was cut by 0 bases, the J end by 7 bases, with 7 bases between. In DNA form, the CDR3 reads TGTGCCAGCAGCTTAGCCCTACGAAATGAGCAGTTCTTC. Translation gives CASSLALRNEQFF.

The rearrangement links TRBV6-5 to TRBJ1-1; D gene ambiguous. Per germline, CDR1 MNHEY and CDR2 SVGAGI. The length of the CDR3 is 14 residues. V dropped 1 base and J dropped 4 bases, with 10 bases sitting between them. This CDR3 reads CASSYCPRVTEAFF. The CDR3 DNA follows: TGTGCCAGCAGTTACTGCCCTCGGGTCACTGAAGCTTTCTTT.

Many counts were recorded for this clonotype. V and J are TRBV29-1 and TRBJ2-3; D gene ambiguous. Germline V gene data show CDR1 as SQVTM and CDR2 as ANQGSEA. This CDR3 comprises 12 residues. V lost 7 bases, J lost 0 bases, and 8 bases lay in between. In DNA form, the CDR3 reads TGCAGCGCCGGACCGAGCACAGATACGCAGTATTTT. Its protein is CSAGPSTDTQYF.